The 17 T cell receptor beta chains in this list originate from one sample, sequenced in a study of blood T cells in healthy people across ages. Primed by a sample-barcoded 5' primer and a J-beta primer mix, a second PCR proceeded for 7 to 11 cycles. TCRdb analysed the 5' RACE reads with MiXCR anew, one entry per CDR3 protein. The data show more than 900,000 distinct CDR3 sequences, roughly 28% seen once. The same data also went into a second study, on T cells of mothers and their children.

The sequenced sample consisted of blood. The receptors stem from a woman aged 40 to 55 in good health.

The chain uses TRBV6-6 and TRBJ1-1; D is perhaps TRBD1 (5 bases). Germline-derived CDR1 and CDR2 are MNHNY and SVGAGI (reference sequence). The CDR3 sequence is 15 residues long. Trimming cost V 6 bases and J 1 base, with 15 bases left between them. CDR3 nucleotide sequence: TGTGCCAGCAGAGGGGCGATTGGGGGGAACACTGAAGCTTTCTTT. This encodes CASRGAIGGNTEAFF.

The chain uses TRBV15 and TRBJ1-2; D is perhaps TRBD1 (5 bases). The CDR3 contains 14 residues. V lost 0 bases, J lost 0 bases, and 5 bases lay in between. Germline V gives CDR1 LNHNV, CDR2 YYDKDF (reference sequence). The CDR3 region is CATSRETANYGYTF. The CDR3 region has the DNA TGTGCCACCAGCAGAGAGACAGCTAACTATGGCTACACCTTC.

This clonotype was seen once. One base away lies a much larger clone, so this may be a sequencing read error. V gene TRBV12-3 or TRBV12-4 combines with J gene TRBJ2-1; 9 bases are a match to TRBD2. Unmatched junction bases numbered 12, after V lost 8 bases and J lost 13 bases. This CDR3 comprises 13 residues. CDR3 DNA: TGTGCCAGCCTTAGCGGGGGTCAAGAGACCCAGTTCTTC. This translates into CASLSGGQETQFF.

The rearrangement joins TRBV20-1 to TRBJ2-5, with D tentatively TRBD1 or TRBD2 (5 bases each). The J call may be incorrect, as the DNA end agrees better with TRBJ2-1. From germline, CDR1 is DFQATT and CDR2 SNEGSKA (reference sequence). This CDR3 contains 16 residues. This CDR3 reads CSARDDGALTGKTQFF. In DNA, the CDR3 is TGCAGTGCTAGAGACGACGGGGCGCTTACTGGGAAGACCCAGTTCTTC.

V usage is TRBV14 and J usage is TRBJ1-6, with TRBD1 matching 9 bases. J gave up 7 bases and V 4 bases, and 5 bases lay outside the gene matches. From germline, CDR1 is SGHDN and CDR2 FVKESK. This CDR3 is 15 amino acids long. CDR3 DNA: TGTGCCAGCAGCCGGGACAGGGTGGGAAATTCACCCCTCCACTTT. This gives the protein CASSRDRVGNSPLHF. The full variable domain, in which reference TRBV14 and TRBJ1-6 provide the parts outside the CDR3, is EAGVTQFPSHSVIEKGQTVTLRCDPISGHDNLYWYRRVMGKEIKFLLHFVKESKQDESGMPNNRFLAERTGGTYSTLKVQPAELEDSGVYFCASSRDRVGNSPLHFGNGTRLTVT.

This clonotype has ten or more counts. The chain combines TRBV18 with TRBJ1-1; D unclear. Trimming took 4 bases from V and 5 from J, leaving 8 bases between them. This CDR3 spans 12 amino acids. The germline V gene has CDR1 KGHSH and CDR2 LQKENI. The chain's CDR3 is CASSLTRTEAFF. The CDR3 DNA reads as TGTGCCAGCTCACTAACTCGTACTGAAGCTTTCTTT.

The table lists this clonotype with many counts. The chain joins TRBV28 to TRBJ2-4; 7 positions match TRBD1. From germline, CDR1 is MDHEN and CDR2 SYDVKM. The CDR3 is made up of 15 amino acids. V lost 2 bases, J lost 9 bases, and 10 bases stayed unmatched. CDR3 in DNA: TGTGCCAGCAGTTTAGGCGGCAGGGGGTCAGGCATTCAGTACTTC. This translates into CASSLGGRGSGIQYF.

This clonotype has only one observation. The chain carries TRBV5-4 and TRBJ1-1, with D possibly being TRBD1 (5 bases). This CDR3 is built from 14 residues. Looked up from germline, CDR1 is SGHNT and CDR2 is YYREEE (reference sequence). The V end was cut by 0 bases, the J end by 8 bases, with 14 bases between. For the CDR3, the DNA is TGTGCCAGCAGCTTGGCCGCCCCCAGGGCCGAAGCTTTCTTT. This gives the protein CASSLAAPRAEAFF.

There are many counts of this clonotype. V gene TRBV28 combines with J gene TRBJ2-7, with 8 bases fitting TRBD1. With V trimmed by 6 bases and J by 6 bases, 7 bases remained unmatched. The CDR3 runs to 13 residues. The germline CDR1 and CDR2 sequences are MDHEN and SYDVKM. The CDR3 is CASSPRGQGEQYF. Written as DNA, the CDR3 is TGTGCCAGCAGCCCCAGGGGGCAGGGCGAGCAGTACTTC.

The chain couples TRBV20-1 to TRBJ2-3; TRBD2 agrees at 11 bases. This CDR3 contains 14 residues. Germline V CDR1 and CDR2: DFQATT, SNEGSKA (reference sequence). Losses at the gene ends were 2 bases for V and 4 bases for J; bases not matched to a gene: 2. CDR3 protein: CSARTSGGADTQYF. The CDR3 region has the DNA TGCAGTGCTAGAACTAGCGGGGGAGCAGATACGCAGTATTTT.

This clonotype was seen a few times. The V gene is TRBV5-1, the J gene TRBJ2-1; D is unresolved. V lost 4 bases and J 6 bases, leaving 14 bases between the germline ends. The CDR3 spans 14 residues. Germline-derived CDR1 and CDR2 are SGHRS and YFSETQ. The CDR3 region has the DNA TGCGCCAGCAGCCAAGGAAGGCCGGGCAATGAGCAGTTCTTC. Translating it yields CASSQGRPGNEQFF.

In this sample, this clonotype turned up a few times. V usage is TRBV5-1 and J usage is TRBJ1-1; D remains ambiguous. Germline V gene lookup returns CDR1 SGHRS and CDR2 YFSETQ. The CDR3 extends over 16 amino acids. V lost 4 bases and J 0 bases, leaving 16 bases between the germline ends. The CDR3 nucleotides read TGCGCCAGCAGCCCGGCCGGTGGGGAAATGAACACTGAAGCTTTCTTT. This gives the protein CASSPAGGEMNTEAFF.

The chain combines TRBV20-1 with TRBJ1-6; D ambiguous. Germline loops: CDR1 DFQATT, CDR2 SNEGSKA (reference sequence). The CDR3 runs 17 residues. The V and J ends lost 0 bases and 3 bases respectively, with 15 bases between them. For the CDR3, the DNA is TGCAGTGCTAGAGATGACGGACGGAAAGGCTATAATTCACCCCTCCACTTT. Translation: CSARDDGRKGYNSPLHF.

This rearrangement joins TRBV7-9 to TRBJ1-2; D gene uncertain. The CDR3 totals 17 residues. Germline CDR1 reads SEHNR; CDR2 reads FQNEAQ (reference sequence). The ends were cut back, 4 bases at V and 0 bases at J, with 18 bases in the middle. The CDR3 loop reads CASSSSWTALANYGYTF. DNA of the CDR3: TGTGCCAGCAGCTCCTCGTGGACGGCTCTAGCTAACTATGGCTACACCTTC.

The chain recombines TRBV7-9 with TRBJ2-4, with a possible D match to TRBD1 (6 bases). The V end was cut by 6 bases, the J end by 13 bases, with 19 bases between. Germline CDR1 reads SEHNR; CDR2 reads FQNEAQ (reference sequence). The CDR3 is 13 residues long. The CDR3, as DNA: TGTGCCAGCAGTCCACAGGGCGGTTACGTGCAGTACTTC. Translated: CASSPQGGYVQYF.

V gene TRBV18 combines with J gene TRBJ1-3, with D maybe TRBD1 (5 bases). The V gene's germline CDR1 is KGHSH and CDR2 LQKENI. Trimming left V 2 bases short and J 0 bases short, with 8 bases between. The CDR3 has 15 amino acids. The CDR3 DNA sequence: TGTGCCAGCTCACCATATGGGACCTCTGGAAACACCATATATTTT. It is translated as CASSPYGTSGNTIYF.

In its sample, this clonotype was seen many times. V usage is TRBV29-1 and J usage is TRBJ2-1; 12 positions agree with TRBD2. Germline V gene lookup returns CDR1 SQVTM and CDR2 ANQGSEA. This CDR3 spans 16 amino acids. The ends lost 3 bases at V and 9 bases at J; junction bases unmatched: 12. CDR3 nucleotide sequence: TGCAGCGTTGACTCGACTAGCGGGGGCCAACAGGGTGAGCAGTTCTTC. Amino acid sequence: CSVDSTSGGQQGEQFF.